The present T cell receptor beta chain was sequenced within a study of T-cell memory formation after mild COVID-19. On the study more broadly: Largely, the TCR clusters proved donor specific. General study points: Clonal second-wave expansions that peaked on day 37 had unconfirmed SARS-CoV-2 specificity. Among clones contracting day 15 to 85, CD4/CD8 was balanced, whereas later expanders leaned CD4+. Prior to infection, memory already included some responding clones, suggesting cross-reactive memory joined.

One entry per CDR3 protein results from TCRdb running MiXCR on the 5' RACE reads. Altogether 140,000 or so distinct CDR3 sequences are present, 14% being singletons, with the ten largest covering under 30%. With respect to this clonotype: The antigen is undetermined.

The TCR originated in an adult woman who had mild COVID-19 (a few samples of this study predate the infection). Cell type and time point are not known. What was sequenced was PBMCs or a T cell subset sorted from them (not recorded which).

CDR3 protein: CASSGWGAGELFF. The CDR3, as DNA: TGTGCCAGCAGCGGGTGGGGGGCCGGGGAGCTGTTTTTT. This chain uses TRBV7-6 with TRBJ2-2; D might be TRBD2 (6 bases). The CDR3 sequence is 13 residues long. Germline V CDR1 and CDR2: SGHVS, FNYEAQ. Trimming pared 5 bases from V and 6 bases from J, leaving 10 bases between.